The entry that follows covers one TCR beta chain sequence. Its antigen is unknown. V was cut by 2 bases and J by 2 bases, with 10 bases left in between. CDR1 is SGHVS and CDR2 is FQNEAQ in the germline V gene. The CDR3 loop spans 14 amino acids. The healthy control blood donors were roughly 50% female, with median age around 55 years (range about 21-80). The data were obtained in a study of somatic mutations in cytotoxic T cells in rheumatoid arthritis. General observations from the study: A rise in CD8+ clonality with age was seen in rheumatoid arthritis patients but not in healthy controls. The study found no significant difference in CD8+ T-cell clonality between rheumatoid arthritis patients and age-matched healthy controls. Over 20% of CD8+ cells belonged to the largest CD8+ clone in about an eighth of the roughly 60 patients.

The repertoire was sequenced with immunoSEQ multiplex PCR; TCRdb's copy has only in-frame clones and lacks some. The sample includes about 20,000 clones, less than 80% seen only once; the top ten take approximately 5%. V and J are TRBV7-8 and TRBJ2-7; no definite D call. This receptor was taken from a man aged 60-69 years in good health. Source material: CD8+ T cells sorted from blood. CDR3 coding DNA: TGTGCCAGCAGCTTAAGCTCTTCCACCTACGAGCAGTACTTC. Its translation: CASSLSSSTYEQYF.